This T cell receptor beta chain was observed in a study of blood T cell repertoires in COVID-19. The overall study: Specimens from acute and convalescent COVID-19 originated in the United States, Italy and Spain.

Those who participated ranged in age from roughly 18 to 90 years and resided in approximately 26 US areas. Participants were placed into cohorts based on the clinical history they reported. The length of the CDR3 is 14 residues. Per the germline V gene, CDR1 is SGHRS and CDR2 is YFSETQ. Trimming at V came to 4 bases and at J to 6 bases, leaving 5 bases not matched to a gene. Authors' analysis steps: Quantification of nucleated cells was approximated via reference gene primer amplification. The table came from immunoSEQ multiplex PCR; TCRdb's copy has only in-frame clones and leaves some out. V and J calls and clone size are as listed in that table; D and trimming were resolved from the DNA. The sample shows roughly 220,000 clones, 80% of them seen only once.

Sequencing was carried out using PBMCs or T cells enriched from blood (not recorded which). This sequence originates from a young man with acute COVID-19. The chain joins TRBV5-1 to TRBJ1-1, with TRBD1 matching over 11 bases. The CDR3 loop is CASSGGQGDPEAFF. Written as DNA, the CDR3 is TGCGCCAGCAGCGGGGGACAGGGGGACCCTGAAGCTTTCTTT.